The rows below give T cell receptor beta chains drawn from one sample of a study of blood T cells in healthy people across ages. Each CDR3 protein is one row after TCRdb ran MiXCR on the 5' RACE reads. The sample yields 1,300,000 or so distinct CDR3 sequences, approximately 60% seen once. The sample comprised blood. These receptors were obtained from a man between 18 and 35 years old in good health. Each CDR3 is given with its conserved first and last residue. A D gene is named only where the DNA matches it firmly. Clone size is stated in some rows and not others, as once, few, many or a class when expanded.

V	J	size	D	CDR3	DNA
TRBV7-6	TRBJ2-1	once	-	CASSLSVVWDSPYNEQFF	TGTGCCAGCAGCTTAAGTGTTGTGTGGGACTCGCCGTACAATGAGCAGTTCTTC
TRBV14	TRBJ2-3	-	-	CASSQVDWRGRGTDTQYF	TGTGCCAGCAGCCAAGTGGATTGGAGGGGGCGCGGCACAGATACGCAGTATTTT
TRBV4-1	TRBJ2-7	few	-	CASSQESDSYYEQYF	TGCGCCAGCAGCCAAGAATCCGACAGCTACTACGAGCAGTACTTC
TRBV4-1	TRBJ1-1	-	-	CASRDRQVVQTEAFF	TGCGCCAGCAGAGACAGGCAGGTGGTACAGACTGAAGCTTTCTTT
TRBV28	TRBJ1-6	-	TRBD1	CGARGLSNSPLHF	TGTGGGGCCAGGGGGCTTTCGAATTCACCCCTCCACTTT
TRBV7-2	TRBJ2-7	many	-	CASSYQTGLYYEQYF	TGTGCCAGCAGCTACCAGACAGGTCTTTACTACGAGCAGTACTTC
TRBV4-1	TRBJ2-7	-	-	CASRDLGQNLGEQYF	TGCGCCAGCAGGGATTTGGGGCAGAACCTGGGCGAGCAGTACTTC
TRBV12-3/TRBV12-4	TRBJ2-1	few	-	CASSRLGEQFF	TGTGCCAGCAGTCGTCTCGGTGAGCAGTTCTTC
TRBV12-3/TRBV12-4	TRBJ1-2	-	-	CASGASLKFYGYTF	TGTGCCAGCGGTGCCAGCTTAAAGTTTTATGGCTACACCTTC
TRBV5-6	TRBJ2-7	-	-	CASSPPGLREQYF	TGTGCCAGCAGCCCTCCCGGATTACGGGAGCAGTACTTC
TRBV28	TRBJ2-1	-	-	CASSFQGLYNEQFF	TGTGCCAGCAGTTTCCAGGGCCTCTACAATGAGCAGTTCTTC
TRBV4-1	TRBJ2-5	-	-	CASSQDPRNEQYF	TGCGCCAGCAGCCAAGATCCCCGGAATGAGCAGTACTTC
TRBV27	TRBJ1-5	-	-	CASSFSGPNQPQHF	TGTGCCAGCAGTTTTTCAGGGCCTAATCAGCCCCAGCATTTT
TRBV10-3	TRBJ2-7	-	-	CAISDPVGNSSSYEQYF	TGTGCCATCAGTGATCCCGTTGGGAACTCGAGCTCCTACGAGCAGTACTTC
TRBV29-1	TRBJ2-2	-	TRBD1	CSVTGTVLTGELFF	TGCAGCGTGACCGGGACAGTCTTAACCGGGGAGCTGTTTTTT
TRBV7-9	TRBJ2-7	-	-	CASSVNQDSYEQYF	TGTGCCAGCAGCGTAAACCAAGACAGTTACGAGCAGTACTTC
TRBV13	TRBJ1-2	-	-	CASSYGRRDGYTF	TGTGCCAGCAGCTACGGGCGTCGGGATGGCTACACCTTC
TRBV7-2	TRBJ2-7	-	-	CASRLTYEQYF	TGTGCCAGCCGGTTAACCTACGAGCAGTACTTC
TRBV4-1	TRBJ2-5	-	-	CASSQTWGTRETQYF	TGCGCCAGCAGCCAGACTTGGGGAACTCGAGAGACCCAGTACTTC
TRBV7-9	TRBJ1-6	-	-	CASSLEGGGNSPLHF	TGTGCCAGCAGCTTAGAGGGGGGAGGAAATTCACCCCTCCACTTT
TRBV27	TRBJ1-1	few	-	CASRRQEGYLGTEAFF	TGTGCCAGCAGAAGGCAGGAGGGTTACCTGGGCACTGAAGCTTTCTTT
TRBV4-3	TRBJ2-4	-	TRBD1	CASSTRTGLAKNIQYF	TGCGCCAGCAGCACTCGGACAGGGTTGGCCAAAAACATTCAGTACTTC
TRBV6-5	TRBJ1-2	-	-	CASRPGPSPWYGYTF	TGTGCCAGCAGACCCGGGCCCAGCCCTTGGTATGGCTACACCTTC
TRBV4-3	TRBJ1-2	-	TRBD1	CASSQTIPTGGYGYTF	TGCGCCAGCAGCCAAACTATTCCGACAGGGGGGTATGGCTACACCTTC
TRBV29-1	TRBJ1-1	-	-	CSVARPNTEAFF	TGCAGCGTTGCCCGTCCGAACACTGAAGCTTTCTTT
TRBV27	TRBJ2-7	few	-	CASGAGAYEQYF	TGTGCCAGCGGGGCAGGGGCCTACGAGCAGTACTTC
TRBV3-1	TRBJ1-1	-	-	CASSRSTFEAFF	TGTGCCAGCAGCCGCTCGACATTTGAAGCTTTCTTT
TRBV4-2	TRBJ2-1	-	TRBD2	CASSLYTSGGALDEQFF	TGTGCCAGCAGCCTCTACACTAGCGGGGGGGCTTTGGATGAGCAGTTCTTC
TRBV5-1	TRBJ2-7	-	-	CASSLEDSEPYEQYF	TGCGCCAGCAGCTTGGAGGATAGCGAGCCCTACGAGCAGTACTTC
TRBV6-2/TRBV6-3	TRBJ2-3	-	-	CASTRWGGDTQYF	TGTGCCAGCACCCGCTGGGGAGGAGATACGCAGTATTTT
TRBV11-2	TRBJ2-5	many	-	CASSSSQTQYF	TGTGCCAGCAGCTCCTCCCAAACCCAGTACTTC
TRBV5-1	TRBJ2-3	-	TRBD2	CASSLAASGTRTDTQYF	TGCGCCAGCAGCTTAGCGGCTAGCGGGACTCGCACAGATACGCAGTATTTT
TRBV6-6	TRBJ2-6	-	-	CASSEYSSGANVLTF	TGTGCCAGCAGTGAGTACTCCTCTGGGGCCAACGTCCTGACTTTC
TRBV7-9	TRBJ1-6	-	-	CASSLWQWDSPLHF	TGTGCCAGCAGCTTATGGCAGTGGGATTCACCCCTCCACTTT
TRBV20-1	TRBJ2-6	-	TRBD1	CSARDGQGASGANVLTF	TGCAGTGCTAGAGACGGACAGGGGGCTTCTGGGGCCAACGTCCTGACTTTC
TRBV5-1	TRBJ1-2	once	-	CASSLRLVKGHGYTF	TGCGCCAGCAGCTTGAGGTTGGTGAAGGGACATGGCTACACCTTC
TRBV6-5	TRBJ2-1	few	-	CASSYMGFNEQFF	TGTGCCAGCAGTTATATGGGTTTCAATGAGCAGTTCTTC
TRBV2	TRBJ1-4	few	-	CASSATGLKTATNEKLFF	TGTGCCAGCAGCGCCACAGGGCTTAAGACCGCAACTAATGAAAAACTGTTTTTT
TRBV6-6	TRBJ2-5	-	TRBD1	CASSYPTGGVSETQYF	TGTGCCAGCAGTTACCCCACAGGGGGCGTTTCAGAGACCCAGTACTTC
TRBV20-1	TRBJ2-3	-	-	CSTGGVSTDTQYF	TGCAGTACCGGTGGGGTCAGCACAGATACGCAGTATTTT
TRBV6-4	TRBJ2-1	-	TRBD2	CASSVIAGGPGSYNEQFF	TGTGCCAGCAGTGTAATAGCGGGAGGGCCGGGATCCTACAATGAGCAGTTCTTC
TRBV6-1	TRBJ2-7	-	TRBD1	CASSHGDREYEQYF	TGTGCCAGCAGTCATGGAGACAGGGAGTACGAGCAGTACTTC